This T cell receptor (beta chain) is from a study of blood T cell repertoires in COVID-19 (dated by TCRdb to about 2020). Study-level background: The collaborator samples originated in the United States, Italy and Spain and spanned the acute and convalescent phases of COVID-19. The prospective study material was composed of cDNA or gDNA derived from T cells, B-cell-depleted T cells, or PBMCs. The dataset comprised deeply sampled blood TCRbeta repertoires from subjects exposed to, actively infected with, or recovered from COVID-19. The repertoires were released in a freely available public database intended as a resource for research on the immune response to SARS-CoV-2. The samples were drawn from two sources: the first 160 participants of the ongoing ImmuneRACE study, and 1,200 or so subjects contributed by 6 global collaborators. Sample metadata almost always included a de-identified subject ID, COVID-19 status, age in years and sex. Where available, HLA class I and class II types were taken from metadata supplied by the sample provider and were not determined by assay-based typing.

TCRbeta CDR3 regions were amplified from genomic DNA by means of the immunoSEQ Assay, a bias-controlled multiplex PCR. In the source study's methods: The number of nucleated cells in each sample was estimated by amplification of reference gene primers within the assay. Sequence reads were collapsed and filtered to measure the absolute abundance of every unique TCRbeta CDR3 rearrangement. For each sample, productive Simpson clonality was calculated by taking the square root of Simpson's diversity index across productive rearrangements. Sourced from immuneACCESS, this table was stored by TCRdb with only in-frame sequences that have V and J called. A share of the clones is absent; for the studies checked, an unresolved V gene accounts for under half, and the remainder has no known explanation. The D gene and trimming were derived from the DNA, and the V and J assignments and clone size from that table. Within this sample are some 200,000 clones, with more than 75% of them counted one time only. Together, the top ten hold 4.5% to 5.5% of the sample.

One collaborating source in Seattle enrolled patients while the patients were actively infected and followed the patients over time throughout the course of disease. The collaborating institutions used their own protocols to collect whole blood in K2EDTA tubes. Collaborator samples were shipped for TCRbeta analysis as frozen whole blood, isolated PBMCs, or DNA extracted from either sample type. Between the V and J ends, shortened by 2 bases and 2 bases respectively, the junction contains 12 bases. CDR1 is given as MDHEN and CDR2 as SYDVKM, both from the germline V gene. The CDR3 contains 15 residues, cysteine and phenylalanine counted. The read is trimmed to its CDR3 DNA, 45 bases read in frame from base 1. Beyond this particular receptor, the publication reports: How much clinical and demographic metadata was included differed by source and by participant, and the metadata was provided uncurated.

As regards this clone: Its antigen is still unknown. Base qualities were left out, and no much larger clone turns up one base away.

Sequenced input: peripheral blood. The V and J segments used are TRBV28 and TRBJ2-5, with an unclear D gene assignment. This receptor was identified in a woman aged 70-85 years with COVID-19, enrolled during active disease. The nucleotide sequence reads TGTGCCAGCAGTTTAGCCCTACCCGGGCAAGAGACCCAGTACTTC. This gives the protein CASSLALPGQETQYF.